The next 23 T cell receptor beta chains were all read from a single sample in a study of blood T cell repertoires in COVID-19. Method: immunoSEQ multiplex PCR; TCRdb's copy keeps in-frame clones and lacks some. The sample carries around 150,000 clones, 80% recorded once. Sequenced material: PBMCs or T cells enriched from blood (not recorded which). The receptor set was obtained from a woman between 55 and 75 years old who had recovered from COVID-19.

This clone was recorded once. This sequence joins TRBV29-1 and TRBJ2-3; 8 bases are shared with TRBD1. The CDR3 spans 14 residues. Unmatched junction bases numbered 10, after V lost 7 bases and J lost 4 bases. Looked up from germline, CDR1 is SQVTM and CDR2 is ANQGSEA. The DNA for the CDR3 is TGCAGCGACCGAGGACAGGGTCGACCAGATACGCAGTATTTT. It translates to CSDRGQGRPDTQYF.

The J gene is TRBJ1-3, the V gene TRBV11-3; D uncertain. This CDR3 has 15 amino acids. Looked up from germline, CDR1 is SGHNT and CDR2 is YENEEA. V dropped 1 base and J dropped 0 bases, with 7 bases sitting between them. CDR3 DNA: TGTGCCAGCAGCTTAGGTCACAGCTCTGGAAACACCATATATTTT. Its protein product is CASSLGHSSGNTIYF.

The chain recombines TRBV7-3 with TRBJ2-1; tentative D call: TRBD1 (6 bases). Germline V lookup: CDR1 SGHTA, CDR2 FQGTGA. V was clipped by 1 base and J by 6 bases, with 16 bases between them. The CDR3 runs 16 residues. The CDR3 region is CASSLRGQGYLNEQFF. DNA for the CDR3: TGTGCCAGCAGCTTAAGGGGGCAGGGGTATCTCAATGAGCAGTTCTTC.

CDR3 residues: CASSPGTGLGTEAFF. DNA of the CDR3: TGTGCCAGCAGCCCCGGTACAGGGTTGGGCACTGAAGCTTTCTTT. This chain connects TRBV4-2 to TRBJ1-1; weak D call: TRBD1 (6 bases). This CDR3 contains 15 residues. CDR1 and CDR2 from the germline V gene are LGHNA and YNFKEQ. V dropped 4 bases and J dropped 4 bases, with 16 bases sitting between them.

The J gene is TRBJ1-2, the V gene TRBV5-1; TRBD1 agrees at 7 bases. CDR1 is SGHRS, CDR2 YFSETQ, per germline. The CDR3 consists of 14 residues. J gave up 3 bases and V 6 bases, and 8 bases lay outside the gene matches. This CDR3 is CASTARTGDYGYTF. CDR3 DNA sequence: TGCGCCAGCACGGCCCGGACAGGCGACTATGGCTACACCTTC.

The chain recombines TRBV24-1 with TRBJ2-1, with D maybe TRBD2 (5 bases). CDR1 is KGHDR, CDR2 SFDVKD, per germline. Trimming took 5 bases from V and 7 from J, leaving 8 bases between them. There are 12 residues in the CDR3. The chain's CDR3 is CATSGGWNEQFF. The CDR3 coding sequence is TGTGCCACCAGTGGCGGGTGGAATGAGCAGTTCTTC.

This chain links TRBV10-1 with TRBJ2-7; D not resolved. Germline V lookup: CDR1 WNHNN, CDR2 SYGVQD (reference sequence). Trimming pared 2 bases from V and 5 bases from J, leaving 7 bases between. This CDR3 comprises 12 residues. DNA for the CDR3: TGCGCCAGCAGTGAGGACATGCACGAGCAGTACTTC. This codes for CASSEDMHEQYF.

The chain is built from TRBV9 and TRBJ2-1, with 11 bases identical to TRBD2. The CDR3 runs to 17 residues. Germline assignment: CDR1 SGDLS and CDR2 YYNGEE. With 2 bases clipped from V and 7 bases from J, the junction kept 11 bases outside the gene matches. The CDR3 is CASSVLRLTSGVNEQFF. In DNA form, the CDR3 reads TGTGCCAGCAGCGTTCTTCGATTGACTAGCGGGGTGAATGAGCAGTTCTTC.

The count of this clone is one. The rearrangement links TRBV5-4 to TRBJ1-1; weak D call: TRBD1 (5 bases). Trimming removed 7 bases at V and 5 bases at J, with 18 bases between. Per the germline V gene, CDR1 is SGHNT and CDR2 is YYREEE (reference sequence). This CDR3 is 14 amino acids long. The CDR3 nucleotides read TGTGCCAGCTCACACGGACATGCTCGGACTGAAGCTTTCTTT. This gives the protein CASSHGHARTEAFF.

The CDR3 DNA sequence: TGTGCCAGCAGCTTAAAGAGTCAGCCCCAGCATTTT. Translating gives CASSLKSQPQHF. The gene calls are TRBV11-3 and TRBJ1-5, with no clear D. V was clipped by 2 bases and J by 6 bases, with 5 bases between them. This CDR3 is built from 12 residues. The germline CDR1 and CDR2 sequences are SGHNT and YENEEA.

The chain recombines TRBV7-6 with TRBJ1-6, with TRBD1 as a possible D gene (5 bases). Germline values: CDR1 SGHVS, CDR2 FNYEAQ. Trimming shortened V by 0 bases and J by 10 bases, and 13 bases separated the two germline ends. The CDR3 length is 15 residues. CDR3: CASSLATEGTSPLHF. The CDR3 DNA reads TGTGCCAGCAGCTTAGCGACGGAGGGGACCTCACCCCTCCACTTT.

The chain combines TRBV5-5 with TRBJ2-2, with D possibly TRBD1 on 5 matching bases. The V end lost 4 bases, the J end lost 1 base, and 11 bases lay between the germline ends. CDR1 is SGHKS and CDR2 is YYEKEE in the germline V gene (reference sequence). The CDR3 length is 15 residues. In DNA form, the CDR3 reads TGTGCCAGCAGCCTCCGGCAGGGGAACACCGGGGAGCTGTTTTTT. It yields the protein CASSLRQGNTGELFF.

This rearrangement joins TRBV3-1 (or the pseudogene TRBV3-2) to TRBJ1-2, with no clear D. The length of the CDR3 is 14 residues. V was cut by 5 bases and J by 3 bases, with 13 bases left in between. Germline V gene sequence: CDR1 LGHDT, CDR2 YNNKEL (reference sequence). The CDR3 DNA reads as TGTGCCAGCAGCAAGAATTCAGTTTACTATGGCTACACCTTC. This translates into CASSKNSVYYGYTF.

The V call is TRBV19, the J call TRBJ2-4; D is possibly TRBD1 (6 bases). This CDR3 has 14 residues. V was trimmed by 4 bases and J by 4 bases, leaving 11 bases between them. Germline lookup yields CDR1 LNHDA and CDR2 SQIVND (reference sequence). CDR3 sequence reads: CASSRTEEKNIQYF. CDR3 coding DNA: TGTGCCAGTAGTAGGACAGAAGAAAAAAACATTCAGTACTTC. The full variable domain, its missing parts supplied by reference TRBV19 and TRBJ2-4, is DGGITQSPKYLFRKEGQNVTLSCEQNLNHDAMYWYRQDPGQGLRLIYYSQIVNDFQKGDIAEGYSVSREKKESFPLTVTSAQKNPTAFYLCASSRTEEKNIQYFGAGTRLSVL.

The genes are TRBV6-5 and TRBJ2-7, with 9 bases lining up with TRBD1. The CDR3 covers 15 residues. Trimming cost V 7 bases and J 2 bases; bases outside gene matches: 9. Germline lookup yields CDR1 MNHEY and CDR2 SVGAGI. The CDR3 nucleotides read TGTGCCAGCATCCTATTGACAGGGGGACCCTACGAGCAGTACTTC. Protein product: CASILLTGGPYEQYF.

This clone has just a few counts. This chain joins TRBV9 and TRBJ1-3, with 8 nucleotides matching TRBD1. CDR3 size: 17 residues. Germline CDR1 SGDLS, CDR2 YYNGEE. V was pared by 3 bases and J by 8 bases, with 16 bases of the junction left unmatched. CDR3 sequence (DNA): TGTGCCAGCAGCGCATACAGGGGGATCCAGGACGGGGACACCATATATTTT. It is translated as CASSAYRGIQDGDTIYF. The whole variable domain, remainder taken from reference TRBV9 and TRBJ1-3, is DSGVTQTPKHLITATGQRVTLRCSPRSGDLSVYWYQQSLDQGLQFLIQYYNGEERAKGNILERFSAQQFPDLHSELNLSSLELGDSALYFCASSAYRGIQDGDTIYFGEGSWLTVV.

The genes are TRBV7-8 and TRBJ2-7; D not resolved. V shed 1 base and J shed 5 bases, with 12 bases lying between them. The CDR3 runs to 14 residues. The V gene's germline CDR1 is SGHVS and CDR2 FQNEAQ. CDR3 DNA: TGTGCCAGCAGCTTAGGCCAGGTGGGCAACGAGCAGTACTTC. Protein: CASSLGQVGNEQYF. Full variable domain (missing parts from reference TRBV7-8 and TRBJ2-7): GAGVSQSPRYKVAKRGQDVALRCDPISGHVSLFWYQQALGQGPEFLTYFQNEAQLDKSGLPSDRFFAERPEGSVSTLKIQRTQQEDSAVYLCASSLGQVGNEQYFGPGTRLTVT.

CDR3 sequence: CASSQDSDRGTYEQYF. DNA of the CDR3: TGCGCCAGCAGCCAAGATTCGGACAGGGGTACCTACGAGCAGTACTTC. The V call is TRBV4-1, the J call TRBJ2-7; 9 bases map to TRBD1. CDR1 MGHRA and CDR2 YSYEKL come from the germline V gene. The trim removed 0 bases at V and 2 bases at J, leaving 5 bases unmatched. The CDR3 covers 16 residues.

The chain employs TRBV7-9 and TRBJ1-2; no clear D gene. The CDR3 covers 14 residues. The germline V and J ends were trimmed by 1 base and 0 bases, with 6 bases remaining between them. The germline gives CDR1 SEHNR, CDR2 FQNEAQ (reference sequence). CDR3 bases: TGTGCCAGCAGCTTAGGGCCGCCTAACTATGGCTACACCTTC. It is translated as CASSLGPPNYGYTF.

Written as DNA, the CDR3 is TGTGCCATCGGGGACAGCAAAAACATTCAGTACTTC. Translated, it gives CAIGDSKNIQYF. This chain connects TRBV10-3 to TRBJ2-4; TRBD1 agrees at 7 bases. Losses at the gene ends were 8 bases for V and 3 bases for J; bases not matched to a gene: 1. Germline assignment: CDR1 ENHRY and CDR2 SYGVKD. This CDR3 is built from 12 residues.

In this sample, this clone turned up once. The rearrangement joins TRBV3-1 (or the pseudogene TRBV3-2) to TRBJ2-5, with D perhaps TRBD2 (5 bases). The CDR3 has 17 residues. The germline gives CDR1 LGHDT, CDR2 YNNKEL (reference sequence). V was trimmed by 0 bases and J by 0 bases, leaving 14 bases between them. The CDR3 is CASSQDRRLANQETQYF. CDR3 coding DNA: TGTGCCAGCAGCCAAGACCGACGATTAGCGAACCAAGAGACCCAGTACTTC.

V gene TRBV7-9 combines with J gene TRBJ2-7; unclear D gene. CDR1 is SEHNR, CDR2 FQNEAQ, per germline (reference sequence). This CDR3 has 13 amino acids. The V end lost 2 bases, the J end lost 1 base, and 6 bases lay between the germline ends. This CDR3 is CASSLFRSYEQYF. CDR3 nucleotides: TGTGCCAGCAGCTTATTCAGGTCCTACGAGCAGTACTTC.

This chain connects TRBV5-1 to TRBJ2-3, with 7 bases fitting TRBD1. Trimming cost V 4 bases and J 1 base; bases outside gene matches: 6. There are 15 residues in the CDR3. Germline values: CDR1 SGHRS, CDR2 YFSETQ. The CDR3 DNA reads as TGCGCCAGCAGCGCAGGGGGTCTTGGCACAGATACGCAGTATTTT. Its translation: CASSAGGLGTDTQYF.